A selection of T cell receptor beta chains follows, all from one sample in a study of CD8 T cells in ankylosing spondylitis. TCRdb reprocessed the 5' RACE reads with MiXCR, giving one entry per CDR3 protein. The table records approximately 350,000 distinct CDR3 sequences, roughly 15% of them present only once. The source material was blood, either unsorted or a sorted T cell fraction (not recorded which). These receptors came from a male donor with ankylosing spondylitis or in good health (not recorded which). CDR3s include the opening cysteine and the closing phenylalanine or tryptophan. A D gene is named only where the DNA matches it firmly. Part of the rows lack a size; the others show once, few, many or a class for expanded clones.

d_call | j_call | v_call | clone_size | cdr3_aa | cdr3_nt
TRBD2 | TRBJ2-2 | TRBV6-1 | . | CASTTLAGGRITGELFF | TGTGCCAGCACGACACTAGCGGGGGGGCGTATCACCGGGGAGCTGTTTTTT
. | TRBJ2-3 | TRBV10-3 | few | CAISGAPQTDTQYF | TGTGCCATCAGTGGAGCGCCCCAAACAGATACGCAGTATTTT
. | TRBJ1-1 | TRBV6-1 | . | CASSRAYNTEAFF | TGTGCCAGCAGCCGGGCCTACAACACTGAAGCTTTCTTT
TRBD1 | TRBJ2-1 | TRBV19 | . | CASSTWTGVFNEQFF | TGTGCCAGTAGTACTTGGACAGGGGTATTCAATGAGCAGTTCTTC
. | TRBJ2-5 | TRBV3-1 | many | CASSQVWSGSETQYF | TGTGCCAGCAGCCAAGTTTGGAGTGGATCGGAGACCCAGTACTTC
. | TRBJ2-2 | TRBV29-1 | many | CSVARDLQNTGELFF | TGCAGCGTTGCTCGGGACCTACAGAACACCGGGGAGCTGTTTTTT
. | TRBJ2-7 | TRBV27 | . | CASSLVGAHPSYEQYF | TGTGCCAGCAGTTTAGTGGGGGCACACCCCTCCTACGAGCAGTACTTC
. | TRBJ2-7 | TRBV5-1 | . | CASSSERGVYEQYF | TGCGCCAGCAGCTCCGAAAGAGGAGTCTACGAGCAGTACTTC
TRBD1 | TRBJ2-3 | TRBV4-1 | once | CASSQGTGKVGTDTQYF | TGCGCCAGCAGCCAGGGGACAGGGAAGGTGGGCACAGATACGCAGTATTTT
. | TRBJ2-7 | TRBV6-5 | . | CASSYSPTDPAYEQYF | TGTGCCAGCAGTTACTCCCCGACAGACCCGGCCTACGAGCAGTACTTC
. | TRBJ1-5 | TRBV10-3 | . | CAISEEGLRKPQHF | TGTGCCATCAGTGAGGAAGGCCTGAGAAAGCCCCAGCATTTT
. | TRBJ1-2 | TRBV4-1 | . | CASSQDRRRYLYGYTF | TGCGCCAGCAGCCAAGATCGGAGGCGATACCTGTATGGCTACACCTTC
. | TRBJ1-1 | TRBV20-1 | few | CSASRLFEMNTEAFF | TGCAGTGCTAGTCGTTTATTCGAGATGAACACTGAAGCTTTCTTT
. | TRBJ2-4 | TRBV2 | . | CASSGLFFAKNIQYF | TGTGCCAGCAGTGGGTTATTCTTCGCCAAAAACATTCAGTACTTC
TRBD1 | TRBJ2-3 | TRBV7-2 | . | CASSRGQVSTDTQYF | TGTGCCAGCAGCCGGGGACAGGTTAGCACAGATACGCAGTATTTT
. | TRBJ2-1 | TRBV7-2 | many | CASSFDRLNIYNEQFF | TGTGCCAGCAGCTTCGACAGGCTAAATATTTACAATGAGCAGTTCTTC
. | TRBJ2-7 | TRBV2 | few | CASSQGMGEQYF | TGTGCCAGCAGTCAGGGGATGGGCGAGCAGTACTTC
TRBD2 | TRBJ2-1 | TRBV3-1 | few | CASSQDAGVSYNEQFF | TGTGCCAGCAGCCAAGATGCGGGAGTATCCTACAATGAGCAGTTCTTC
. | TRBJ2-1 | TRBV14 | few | CASSLRTLAGGNEQFF | TGTGCCAGCAGCCTCAGAACACTAGCAGGCGGCAATGAGCAGTTCTTC
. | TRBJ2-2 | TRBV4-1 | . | CASSQMWRGNTGELFF | TGCGCCAGCAGCCAAATGTGGCGGGGGAACACCGGGGAGCTGTTTTTT
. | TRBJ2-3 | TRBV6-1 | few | CASSSEVSTDTQYF | TGTGCCAGCAGCTCCGAGGTTAGCACAGATACGCAGTATTTT
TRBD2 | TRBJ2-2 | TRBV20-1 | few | CSALRTSGRSGELFF | TGCAGTGCCCTGAGGACTAGCGGGAGGTCCGGGGAGCTGTTTTTT
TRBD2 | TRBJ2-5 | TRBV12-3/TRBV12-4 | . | CASSSTGGGETQYF | TGTGCCAGCAGTTCTACCGGGGGGGGAGAGACCCAGTACTTC
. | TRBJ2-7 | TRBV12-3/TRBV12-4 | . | CASSLAGISSYEQYF | TGTGCCAGCAGTTTAGCGGGGATTAGCTCCTACGAGCAGTACTTC
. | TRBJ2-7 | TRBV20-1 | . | CCAQPPTPARSSYEQYF | TGCTGTGCTCAGCCTCCGACTCCCGCTCGTAGCTCCTACGAGCAGTACTTC
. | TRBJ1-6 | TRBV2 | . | CASSEFHGANNSPLHF | TGTGCCAGCAGTGAATTCCACGGAGCCAATAATTCACCCCTCCACTTT
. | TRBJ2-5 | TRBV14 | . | CASSQETRTDFLRMETQYF | TGTGCCAGCAGCCAAGAAACGAGGACAGATTTTTTAAGGATGGAGACCCAGTACTTC
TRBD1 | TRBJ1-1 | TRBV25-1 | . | CASSALGTANTEAFF | TGTGCCAGCAGTGCCCTTGGGACAGCGAACACTGAAGCTTTCTTT
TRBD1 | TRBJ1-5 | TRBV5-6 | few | CASSFGTGANQPQHF | TGTGCCAGCAGCTTCGGGACAGGGGCCAATCAGCCCCAGCATTTT
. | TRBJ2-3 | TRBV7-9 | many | CASSYTDTQYF | TGTGCCAGCAGCTACACAGATACGCAGTATTTT
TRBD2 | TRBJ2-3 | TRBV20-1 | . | CSAFRGSGRAAGTDTQYF | TGCAGTGCCTTTAGGGGTAGCGGGAGGGCCGCGGGCACAGATACGCAGTATTTT
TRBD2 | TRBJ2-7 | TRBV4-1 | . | CASSQRLAASSYEQYF | TGCGCCAGCAGCCAGCGCCTAGCGGCCAGCTCCTACGAGCAGTACTTC
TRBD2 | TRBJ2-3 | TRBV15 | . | CATSRLAGGTDTQYF | TGTGCCACCAGCAGACTAGCGGGGGGCACAGATACGCAGTATTTT
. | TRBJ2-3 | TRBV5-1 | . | CASSLDTVIGTDTQYF | TGCGCCAGCAGCTTGGATACGGTGATTGGCACAGATACGCAGTATTTT
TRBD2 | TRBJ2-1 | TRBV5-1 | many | CATSPRASGMSSYNEQFF | TGCGCCACCTCCCCCCGGGCTAGCGGGATGAGCTCCTACAATGAGCAGTTCTTC
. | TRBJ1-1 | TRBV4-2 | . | CASSQEIRTPEAFF | TGTGCCAGCAGCCAAGAGATTCGGACACCCGAAGCTTTCTTT
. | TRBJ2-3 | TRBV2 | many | CASSESGEVARYF | TGTGCCAGCAGTGAATCGGGAGAGGTCGCCCGGTATTTT
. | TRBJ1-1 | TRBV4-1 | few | CASSQDEPGAREAFF | TGCGCCAGCAGCCAAGATGAACCGGGGGCGCGTGAAGCTTTCTTT
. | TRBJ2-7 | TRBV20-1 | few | CSAGHPYEQYF | TGCAGTGCCGGACACCCCTACGAGCAGTACTTC
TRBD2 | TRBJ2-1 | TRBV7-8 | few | CASSSQAGVISNEQFF | TGTGCCAGCAGCTCTCAAGCGGGAGTAATCTCGAATGAGCAGTTCTTC
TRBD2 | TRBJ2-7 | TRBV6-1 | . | CASRPSSKAGGPKEQYF | TGTGCCAGCAGACCCTCCAGCAAAGCGGGAGGGCCTAAAGAGCAGTACTTC
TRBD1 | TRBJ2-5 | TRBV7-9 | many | CASSSDRGETQYF | TGTGCCAGCAGCTCCGACAGGGGCGAGACCCAGTACTTC
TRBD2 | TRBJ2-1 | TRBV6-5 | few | CASSYRGGGNEQFF | TGTGCCAGCAGTTACCGGGGGGGGGGCAATGAGCAGTTCTTC
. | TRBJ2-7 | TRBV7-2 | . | CASSLMSSGLIYEQYF | TGTGCCAGCAGCTTAATGTCGAGCGGGCTTATCTACGAGCAGTACTTC
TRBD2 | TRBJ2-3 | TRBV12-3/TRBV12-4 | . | CASRGLWDTQYF | TGTGCCAGCAGGGGACTATGGGATACGCAGTATTTT